These 27 T cell receptor beta chains came from one sample sequenced in a study of blood T cell repertoires in COVID-19. TCRdb's table, derived via immunoSEQ multiplex PCR, lists solely in-frame clones and lacks some. The profile shows 300,000 or so clones, about 82% of them singletons. The sequencing sample was made of peripheral blood. The source of these receptors is a woman between 50 and 59 years old with active or convalescent COVID-19.

V gene TRBV5-1 combines with J gene TRBJ1-3, with no clear D. The ends were cut back, 4 bases at V and 2 bases at J, with 16 bases in the middle. Per the germline V gene, CDR1 is SGHRS and CDR2 is YFSETQ. CDR3 size: 16 residues. The CDR3 DNA reads TGCGCCAGCAGCCCTTCCAGGAGCGGGGCTGGAAACACCATATATTTT. Its protein is CASSPSRSGAGNTIYF.

This chain joins TRBV4-1 and TRBJ2-1; D possibly corresponds to TRBD1 (6 bases). Germline assignment: CDR1 MGHRA and CDR2 YSYEKL. The germline V and J ends were trimmed by 6 bases and 10 bases, with 16 bases remaining between them. This CDR3 is 13 amino acids long. CDR3 sequence: CASRFTGKLEQFF. For the CDR3, the DNA is TGCGCCAGCAGGTTCACAGGGAAGTTGGAGCAGTTCTTC.

This chain connects TRBV13 to TRBJ2-3; D remains ambiguous. Trimming removed 0 bases from V and 2 bases from J, with 9 bases in between. The CDR3 is made up of 15 amino acids. Per the germline V gene, CDR1 is PRHDT and CDR2 is FYEKMQ (reference sequence). CDR3 loop: CASSLGLSLTDTQYF. In nucleotides, the CDR3 is TGTGCCAGCAGCTTAGGCCTCTCCCTCACAGATACGCAGTATTTT.

The genes are TRBV28 and TRBJ2-2; 7 bases align to TRBD1. After removal of 7 bases from V and 1 base from J, the junction contained 3 bases not matched to a gene. The CDR3 is 14 residues long. CDR1 and CDR2 (germline): MDHEN, SYDVKM. In nucleotides, the CDR3 is TGTGCCAGCAAGGGACAGTTGAACACCGGGGAGCTGTTTTTT. This codes for CASKGQLNTGELFF. The variable domain in full, with the rest retrieved from reference TRBV28 and TRBJ2-2, is DVKVTQSSRYLVKRTGEKVFLECVQDMDHENMFWYRQDPGLGLRLIYFSYDVKMKEKGDIPEGYSVSREKKERFSLILESASTNQTSMYLCASKGQLNTGELFFGEGSRLTVL.

This clone was seen a handful of times. The chain carries TRBV14 and TRBJ2-2; no definite D call. Germline loops: CDR1 SGHDN, CDR2 FVKESK. The V end lost 0 bases, the J end lost 3 bases, and 8 bases lay between the germline ends. The length of the CDR3 is 15 residues. The CDR3, as DNA: TGTGCCAGCAGCCAAGATTGGCGGCACACCGGGGAGCTGTTTTTT. Translating it yields CASSQDWRHTGELFF.

The chain recombines TRBV28 with TRBJ1-1; D ambiguous. The CDR3 extends over 13 amino acids. CDR1 MDHEN and CDR2 SYDVKM come from the germline V gene. Deletions cut 2 bases from V and 2 bases from J, with 6 bases between. The CDR3 DNA is TGTGCCAGCAGTTTACGGGTTAACACTGAAGCTTTCTTT. Translation gives CASSLRVNTEAFF.

The rearrangement joins TRBV28 to TRBJ1-5; TRBD1 might be the D (6 bases). Deletions cut 8 bases from V and 10 bases from J, with 15 bases between. In germline, CDR1 is MDHEN, CDR2 SYDVKM. The CDR3 consists of 12 residues. As DNA, the CDR3 is TGTGCCAGCGGAACAGGGTCTACACCCCAGCATTTT. It encodes CASGTGSTPQHF.

The chain combines TRBV6-6 with TRBJ1-2; perhaps TRBD1 as D (6 bases). V dropped 10 bases and J dropped 2 bases, with 11 bases sitting between them. The germline gives CDR1 MNHNY, CDR2 SVGAGI (reference sequence). This CDR3 is 12 amino acids long. CDR3 sequence: CAINQGNYGYTF. DNA of the CDR3: TGTGCCATAAATCAGGGGAACTATGGCTACACCTTC.

J is TRBJ1-2 and V is TRBV28, with D possibly matching TRBD1 (6 bases). Trimming shortened V by 7 bases and J by 7 bases, and 13 bases separated the two germline ends. CDR3 length: 12 residues. CDR1 is MDHEN and CDR2 is SYDVKM in the germline V gene. CDR3 coding DNA: TGTGCCAGCATGTCAGGGGCGCTTGGCTACACCTTC. This gives the protein CASMSGALGYTF.

V gene TRBV7-2 combines with J gene TRBJ1-5; D unresolved. V dropped 0 bases and J dropped 4 bases, with 4 bases sitting between them. The germline gives CDR1 SGHTA, CDR2 FQGNSA. The CDR3 runs 13 residues. This chain's CDR3 is CASSLAENQPQHF. DNA of the CDR3: TGTGCCAGCAGCTTAGCAGAGAATCAGCCCCAGCATTTT.

V and J are TRBV4-1 and TRBJ1-4; 9 nucleotides agree with TRBD1. This CDR3 spans 15 amino acids. Per germline, CDR1 MGHRA and CDR2 YSYEKL. V was clipped by 4 bases and J by 3 bases; unmatched bases: 3. The CDR3 region is CASSPQGASNEKLFF. CDR3 sequence (DNA): TGCGCCAGCAGCCCACAGGGGGCGTCTAATGAAAAACTGTTTTTT.

The chain has TRBV5-1 and TRBJ1-5; tentative D call: TRBD1 (5 bases). Trimming removed 0 bases at V and 1 base at J, with 5 bases between. The CDR3 extends over 14 amino acids. Germline V lookup: CDR1 SGHRS, CDR2 YFSETQ. CDR3 sequence: CASSLEGSNQPQHF. The CDR3 bases are TGCGCCAGCAGCTTGGAGGGGAGCAATCAGCCCCAGCATTTT.

The chain uses TRBV7-2 and TRBJ2-7; TRBD2 matches at 13 bases. The ends lost 5 bases at V and 2 bases at J; junction bases unmatched: 9. Germline CDR1 reads SGHTA; CDR2 reads FQGNSA. The CDR3 has 17 residues. Here the CDR3 DNA reads TGTGCCAGCAGCCCCCAGGTAGGACTAGCGGGAGCCTACGAGCAGTACTTC. Translating gives CASSPQVGLAGAYEQYF.

The chain combines TRBV7-9 with TRBJ2-3, with D possibly matching TRBD1 (5 bases). The CDR3 totals 13 residues. Trimming left V 5 bases short and J 7 bases short, with 13 bases between. Germline V gene lookup returns CDR1 SEHNR and CDR2 FQNEAQ (reference sequence). The CDR3 region is CASSPPAGNTQYF. The CDR3 DNA reads as TGTGCCAGCAGCCCCCCGGCAGGGAATACGCAGTATTTT.

The J gene is TRBJ1-6, the V gene TRBV5-1, with D unclear. Trimming removed 0 bases at V and 6 bases at J, with 7 bases between. The CDR3 has 14 amino acids. Per the germline V gene, CDR1 is SGHRS and CDR2 is YFSETQ. CDR3 protein: CASSLEQINSPLHF. CDR3 in DNA: TGCGCCAGCAGCTTGGAACAGATTAATTCACCCCTCCACTTT.

The chain links TRBV5-1 to TRBJ1-6; TRBD1 matches 7 bases. There are 14 residues in the CDR3. Germline V lookup: CDR1 SGHRS, CDR2 YFSETQ. V was pared by 4 bases and J by 16 bases, with 14 bases of the junction left unmatched. Here the CDR3 reads CASSPQTGSLDLHF. CDR3 nucleotide sequence: TGCGCCAGCAGCCCTCAGACAGGGTCATTAGATCTCCACTTT.

The V and J genes are TRBV10-2 and TRBJ2-5, with D tentatively TRBD1 (5 bases). Per the germline V gene, CDR1 is WSHSY and CDR2 is SAAADI. This CDR3 region has 16 residues. Trimming removed 6 bases from V and 4 bases from J, with 21 bases in between. CDR3 sequence (DNA): TGCGCCAGCAGCGGACGACTCCCCCCCAGGGCAGAGACCCAGTACTTC. It is translated as CASSGRLPPRAETQYF.

This chain links TRBV27 with TRBJ2-5; 8 bases align to TRBD1. The CDR3 runs 15 residues. Germline V CDR1 and CDR2: MNHEY, SMNVEV (reference sequence). The V gene end was trimmed by 1 base and the J gene end by 9 bases; junction bases not matched to a gene: 10. The CDR3 DNA reads TGTGCCAGCAGTTTATGGGGACAGGCCTCCTTTCCCCAGTACTTC. It encodes CASSLWGQASFPQYF.

This rearrangement joins TRBV6-2 or TRBV6-3 to TRBJ1-2; the D is unclear. V lost 9 bases to trimming and J lost 7 bases, with 18 bases between them. CDR3 length: 13 amino acids. Germline assignment: CDR1 MNHEY and CDR2 SVGEGT. The CDR3 nucleotides are TGTGCCAGGAGTGAGGGCTTCGGAATTGGCTACACCTTC. Amino acids: CARSEGFGIGYTF.

This chain connects TRBV5-1 to TRBJ2-1; TRBD2 matches 8 bases. The germline V gene has CDR1 SGHRS and CDR2 YFSETQ. This CDR3 spans 15 amino acids. J was trimmed by 9 bases and V by 6 bases; bases with no gene match: 14. CDR3 region: CASTGEASGWGEQFF. The CDR3 nucleotides are TGCGCCAGCACTGGGGAGGCTAGCGGGTGGGGTGAGCAGTTCTTC. The entire variable domain, with the rest obtained from reference TRBV5-1 and TRBJ2-1, is as follows: KAGVTQTPRYLIKTRGQQVTLSCSPISGHRSVSWYQQTPGQGLQFLFEYFSETQRNKGNFPGRFSGRQFSNSRSEMNVSTLELGDSALYLCASTGEASGWGEQFFGPGTRLTVL.

V and J are TRBV14 and TRBJ2-1; 11 bases are shared with TRBD1. Germline V gene lookup returns CDR1 SGHDN and CDR2 FVKESK. The CDR3 loop spans 16 amino acids. V was clipped by 0 bases and J by 8 bases; unmatched bases: 6. CDR3 sequence (DNA): TGTGCCAGCAGCCAAGATCTGTGGACAGGGGGCGATGAGCAGTTCTTC. This gives the protein CASSQDLWTGGDEQFF. Full variable domain (remainder filled in from reference TRBV14 and TRBJ2-1): EAGVTQFPSHSVIEKGQTVTLRCDPISGHDNLYWYRRVMGKEIKFLLHFVKESKQDESGMPNNRFLAERTGGTYSTLKVQPAELEDSGVYFCASSQDLWTGGDEQFFGPGTRLTVL.

The chain has TRBV2 and TRBJ2-5; 10 positions match TRBD1. Looked up from germline, CDR1 is SNHLY and CDR2 is FYNNEI. The CDR3 has 14 amino acids. J was trimmed by 5 bases and V by 4 bases; bases with no gene match: 4. This chain's CDR3 is CASSGRQGAETQYF. In DNA form, the CDR3 reads TGTGCCAGCAGTGGGCGACAGGGGGCTGAGACCCAGTACTTC.

This rearrangement joins TRBV11-2 to TRBJ2-7; D unresolved. With 5 bases removed from V and 3 bases from J, the gap between germline ends came to 8 bases. Germline loops: CDR1 SGHAT, CDR2 FQNNGV. This CDR3 contains 12 residues. CDR3 sequence reads: CASSLNYYEQYF. In nucleotides, the CDR3 is TGTGCCAGCAGCCTAAACTACTACGAGCAGTACTTC.

To note about this clone: Other DNA sequences in the sample encode the same CDR3. The chain has TRBV18 and TRBJ1-2, with D possibly being TRBD1 (5 bases). Deletions cut 3 bases from V and 2 bases from J, with 7 bases between. This CDR3 region has 13 residues. CDR1 KGHSH and CDR2 LQKENI come from the germline V gene. CDR3 sequence reads: CASSPAGNYGYTF. DNA for the CDR3: TGTGCCAGCTCACCGGCAGGGAACTATGGCTACACCTTC.

J is TRBJ2-3 and V is TRBV4-2; the match to TRBD2 covers 8 bases. CDR3 length: 17 residues. Germline-derived CDR1 and CDR2 are LGHNA and YNFKEQ. Unmatched junction bases numbered 7, after V lost 2 bases and J lost 0 bases. The CDR3 loop reads CASSQRGSGRSTDTQYF. The CDR3, as DNA: TGTGCCAGCAGCCAACGAGGGAGCGGGAGAAGCACAGATACGCAGTATTTT.

The V call is TRBV7-2, the J call TRBJ2-7; 7 bases fit TRBD2. V dropped 1 base and J dropped 2; count of bases not matched to a gene: 2. Germline loops: CDR1 SGHTA, CDR2 FQGNSA. This CDR3 comprises 14 residues. CDR3 in amino acids: CASSLVRGTYEQYF. The CDR3 nucleotides are TGTGCCAGCAGCTTAGTGCGGGGGACCTACGAGCAGTACTTC.

The chain couples TRBV5-8 to TRBJ1-5; D gene unclear. The length of the CDR3 is 13 residues. The V gene's germline CDR1 is SGHTS and CDR2 YDEGEE. The V end lost 4 bases, the J end lost 4 bases, and 9 bases lay between the germline ends. The CDR3 reads CASSLDWNQPQHF. DNA for the CDR3: TGTGCCAGCAGCCTGGACTGGAATCAGCCCCAGCATTTT. Looking up the rest from reference TRBV5-8 and TRBJ1-5 gives the full variable domain: EAGVTQSPTHLIKTRGQQATLRCSPISGHTSVYWYQQALGLGLQFLLWYDEGEERNRGNFPPRFSGRQFPNYSSELNVNALELEDSALYLCASSLDWNQPQHFGDGTRLSIL.